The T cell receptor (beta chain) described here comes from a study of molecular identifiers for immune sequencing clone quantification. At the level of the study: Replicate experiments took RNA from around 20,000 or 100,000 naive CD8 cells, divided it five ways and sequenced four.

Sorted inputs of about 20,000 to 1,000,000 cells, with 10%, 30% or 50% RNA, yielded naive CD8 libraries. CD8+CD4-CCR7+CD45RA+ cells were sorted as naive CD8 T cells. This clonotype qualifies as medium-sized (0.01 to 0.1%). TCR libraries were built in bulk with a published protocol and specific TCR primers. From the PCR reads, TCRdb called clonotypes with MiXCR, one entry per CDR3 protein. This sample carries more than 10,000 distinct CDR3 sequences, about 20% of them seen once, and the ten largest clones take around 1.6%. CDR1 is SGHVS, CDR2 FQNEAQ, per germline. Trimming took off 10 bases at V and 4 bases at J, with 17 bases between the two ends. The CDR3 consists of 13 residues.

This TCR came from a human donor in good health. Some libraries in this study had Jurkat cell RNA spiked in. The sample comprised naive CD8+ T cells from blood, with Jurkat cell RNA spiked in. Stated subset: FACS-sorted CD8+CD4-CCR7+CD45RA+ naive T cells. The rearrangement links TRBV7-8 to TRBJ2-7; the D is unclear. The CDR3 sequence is CATRHAPSYEQYF. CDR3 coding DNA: TGTGCCACCCGCCACGCCCCGTCGTACGAGCAGTACTTC.